A single sample gave rise to the 13 T cell receptor beta chains below, sequenced in a study of cytomegalovirus exposure and HLA in healthy donors. The PCR had 60 Vbeta and 13 Jbeta primers. The protocol was immunoSEQ multiplex PCR, while the TCRdb copy is restricted to in-frame clones and leaves out a portion. The top ten hold about 0.26% of the sample, which has 150,000 to 200,000 clones, 84% seen once. Sequenced sample: PBMCs. These receptors came from a boy between 10 and 17 years old in good health and CMV-seronegative.

This clone occurred once. The chain recombines TRBV11-1 with TRBJ2-1, with 7 nucleotides matching TRBD2. The CDR3 length is 18 residues. V shed 4 bases, J shed 8 bases, and the junction held 20 bases outside the gene matches. Looked up from germline, CDR1 is SGHAT and CDR2 is FQDESV (reference sequence). The CDR3 spells CASSWLGTGLVYDDEQFF. As DNA, the CDR3 is TGTGCCAGCAGCTGGCTCGGAACTGGACTAGTGTATGACGATGAGCAGTTCTTC.

This clone was picked up a small number of times. This chain links TRBV4-2 with TRBJ2-7, with 9 bases fitting TRBD2. Looked up from germline, CDR1 is LGHNA and CDR2 is YNFKEQ. V lost 1 base, J lost 0 bases, and 1 base stayed unmatched. The CDR3 has 15 amino acids. The CDR3 sequence is CASSQVSGSSYEQYF. CDR3 sequence (DNA): TGTGCCAGCAGCCAAGTTAGCGGGAGCTCCTACGAGCAGTACTTC.

This rearrangement joins TRBV5-1 to TRBJ1-4; 10 nucleotides match TRBD1. This CDR3 spans 15 amino acids. CDR1 is SGHRS, CDR2 YFSETQ, per germline. V was clipped by 6 bases and J by 5 bases; unmatched bases: 7. The DNA for the CDR3 is TGCGCCAGCAAACCGGGACAGGGGTCAAATGAAAAACTGTTTTTT. It codes for CASKPGQGSNEKLFF.

This sequence joins TRBV30 and TRBJ2-7; a weak D match, TRBD2 (6 bases). Trimming left V 1 base short and J 5 bases short, with 18 bases between. Per germline, CDR1 GTSNPN and CDR2 SVGIG (reference sequence). The CDR3 consists of 15 residues. Here the CDR3 reads CAWSDGTRFDDEQYF. The CDR3 nucleotides are TGTGCCTGGAGTGATGGGACTCGTTTCGACGACGAGCAGTACTTC.

This clone has just one count. The chain carries TRBV9 and TRBJ2-7, with TRBD1 matching 9 bases. Losses at the gene ends were 0 bases for V and 4 bases for J; bases not matched to a gene: 8. Germline V lookup: CDR1 SGDLS, CDR2 YYNGEE. CDR3 length: 16 amino acids. The CDR3 reads CASSVGWGQGGYEQYF. The DNA for the CDR3 is TGTGCCAGCAGCGTAGGTTGGGGACAGGGTGGGTACGAGCAGTACTTC.

The chain uses TRBV30 and TRBJ1-2, with 7 bases identical to TRBD1. J lost 8 bases, V lost 0 bases, and 6 bases had no gene match. The CDR3 has 13 amino acids. Germline CDR1 reads GTSNPN; CDR2 reads SVGIG (reference sequence). CDR3 sequence reads: CAWSVGTVRGYTF. For the CDR3, the DNA is TGTGCCTGGAGTGTGGGGACAGTTCGGGGCTACACCTTC.

The chain uses TRBV20-1 and TRBJ1-1; 7 bases agree with TRBD1. This CDR3 has 11 residues. The V gene's germline CDR1 is DFQATT and CDR2 SNEGSKA (reference sequence). V trimming: 5 bases; J trimming: 11 bases; junction bases outside the gene matches: 8. The CDR3 loop is CSAGTGAWAFF. The DNA for the CDR3 is TGCAGTGCTGGAACAGGGGCGTGGGCTTTCTTT.

The chain links TRBV4-1 to TRBJ1-5; a possible D gene is TRBD1 (5 bases). The CDR3 loop spans 13 amino acids. V was cut by 5 bases and J by 4 bases, with 9 bases left in between. Germline CDR1 reads MGHRA; CDR2 reads YSYEKL. The CDR3 region is CASSAGGNQPQHF. As DNA, the CDR3 is TGCGCCAGCAGCGCCGGGGGAAATCAGCCCCAGCATTTT.

The gene calls are TRBV29-1 and TRBJ2-5; 10 bases map to TRBD1. The end of the DNA is better explained by TRBJ2-7, so the J call may be wrong. This CDR3 is built from 14 residues. CDR1 SQVTM and CDR2 ANQGSEA come from the germline V gene. The CDR3 is CSVGFLGQGSEQYF. The CDR3, as DNA: TGCAGCGTTGGATTCCTGGGACAGGGGAGCGAGCAGTACTTC.

The V gene is TRBV9, the J gene TRBJ1-4; D is unclear. The CDR3 has 17 amino acids. Trimming took 2 bases from V and 3 from J, leaving 17 bases between them. From germline, CDR1 is SGDLS and CDR2 YYNGEE. In DNA, the CDR3 is TGTGCCAGCAGCGTGGGATGGCGGGCTTCTCCTAATGAAAAACTGTTTTTT. It specifies CASSVGWRASPNEKLFF.

The V and J genes are TRBV5-8 and TRBJ2-2; a possible D gene is TRBD2 (6 bases). Germline V gene sequence: CDR1 SGHTS, CDR2 YDEGEE. CDR3 length: 15 residues. The V end lost 4 bases, the J end lost 1 base, and 11 bases lay between the germline ends. As DNA, the CDR3 is TGTGCCAGCAGCCCGGGAGACATGAACACCGGGGAGCTGTTTTTT. Translation: CASSPGDMNTGELFF.

The count of this clone is one. This chain uses TRBV7-2 with TRBJ1-6; tentative D call: TRBD1 (5 bases). Germline assignment: CDR1 SGHTA and CDR2 FQGNSA. With 5 bases removed from V and 4 bases from J, the gap between germline ends came to 15 bases. The CDR3 extends over 16 amino acids. CDR3 sequence: CASSPREGRYNSPLHF. CDR3 DNA sequence: TGTGCCAGCAGCCCCAGGGAGGGACGATATAATTCACCCCTCCACTTT.

The rearrangement links TRBV10-2 to TRBJ1-2, with 7 bases fitting TRBD1. The J segment lost 6 bases and the V segment lost 2 bases, leaving 21 bases of the junction unmatched. The CDR3 covers 19 residues. In germline, CDR1 is WSHSY, CDR2 SAAADI. The CDR3 DNA follows: TGCGCCAGCAGTGAGGGGGAGTTAAGTGGGACAGCACGTGTAAATGGCTACACCTTC. Translation gives CASSEGELSGTARVNGYTF.